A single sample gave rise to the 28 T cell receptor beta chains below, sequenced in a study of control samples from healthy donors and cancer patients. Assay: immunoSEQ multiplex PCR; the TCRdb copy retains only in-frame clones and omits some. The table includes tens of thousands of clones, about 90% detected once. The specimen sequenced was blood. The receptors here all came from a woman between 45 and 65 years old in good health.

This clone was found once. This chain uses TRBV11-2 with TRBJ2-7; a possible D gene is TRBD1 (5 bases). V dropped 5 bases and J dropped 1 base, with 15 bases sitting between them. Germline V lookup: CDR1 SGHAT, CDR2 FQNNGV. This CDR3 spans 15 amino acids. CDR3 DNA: TGTGCCAGCAGCCGAGGCACAGGCGTTTCCTACGAGCAGTACTTC. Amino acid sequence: CASSRGTGVSYEQYF.

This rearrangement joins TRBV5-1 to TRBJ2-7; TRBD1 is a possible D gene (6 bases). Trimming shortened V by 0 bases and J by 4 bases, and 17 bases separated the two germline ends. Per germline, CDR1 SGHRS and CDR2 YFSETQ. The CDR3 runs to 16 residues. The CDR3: CASSLDGAGTPYEQYF. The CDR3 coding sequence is TGCGCCAGCAGCTTGGACGGAGCCGGGACACCTTACGAGCAGTACTTC.

CDR3 nucleotide sequence: TGCGCCAGCAGCTTGGGTGGGGGACCGGGCTACGAGCAGTACTTC. This sequence encodes CASSLGGGPGYEQYF. The chain carries TRBV5-1 and TRBJ2-7; D may match TRBD1 or TRBD2 (5 bases each). The CDR3 spans 15 residues. CDR1 and CDR2 (germline): SGHRS, YFSETQ. The V gene lost 0 bases and the J gene lost 3 bases, with 13 bases spanning the gap. The entire variable domain, with the rest obtained from reference TRBV5-1 and TRBJ2-7, is as follows: KAGVTQTPRYLIKTRGQQVTLSCSPISGHRSVSWYQQTPGQGLQFLFEYFSETQRNKGNFPGRFSGRQFSNSRSEMNVSTLELGDSALYLCASSLGGGPGYEQYFGPGTRLTVT.

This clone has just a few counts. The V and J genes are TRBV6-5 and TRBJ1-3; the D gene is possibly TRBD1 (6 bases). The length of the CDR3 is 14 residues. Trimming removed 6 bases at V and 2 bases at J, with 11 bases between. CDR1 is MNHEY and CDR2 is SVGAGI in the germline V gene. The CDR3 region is CASSLRDTGNTIYF. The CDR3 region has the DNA TGTGCCAGCAGCCTCCGGGACACTGGAAACACCATATATTTT.

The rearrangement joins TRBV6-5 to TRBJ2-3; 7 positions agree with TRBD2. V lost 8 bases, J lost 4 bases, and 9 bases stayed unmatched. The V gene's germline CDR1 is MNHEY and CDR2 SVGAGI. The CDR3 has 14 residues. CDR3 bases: TGTGCCAGCGTCGCAGCGGGAATGGCAGATACGCAGTATTTT. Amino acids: CASVAAGMADTQYF.

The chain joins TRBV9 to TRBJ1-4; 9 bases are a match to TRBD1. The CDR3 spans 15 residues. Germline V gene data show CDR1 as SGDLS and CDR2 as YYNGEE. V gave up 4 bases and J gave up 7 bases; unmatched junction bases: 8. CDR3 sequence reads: CASSTRQGGSEKLFF. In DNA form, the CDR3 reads TGTGCCAGCAGCACCCGACAGGGGGGTAGTGAAAAACTGTTTTTT.

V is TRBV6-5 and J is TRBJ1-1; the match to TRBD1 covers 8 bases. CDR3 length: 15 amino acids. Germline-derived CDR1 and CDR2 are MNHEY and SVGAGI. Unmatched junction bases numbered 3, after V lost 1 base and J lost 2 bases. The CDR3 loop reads CASSYLDRVNTEAFF. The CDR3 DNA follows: TGTGCCAGCAGTTACTTGGACAGGGTAAACACTGAAGCTTTCTTT.

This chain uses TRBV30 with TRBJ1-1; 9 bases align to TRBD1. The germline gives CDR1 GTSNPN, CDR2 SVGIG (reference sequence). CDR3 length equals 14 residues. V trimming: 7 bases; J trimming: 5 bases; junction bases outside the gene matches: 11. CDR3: CASTFPGQGTEAFF. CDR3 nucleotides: TGTGCCTCGACTTTCCCGGGACAGGGTACTGAAGCTTTCTTT. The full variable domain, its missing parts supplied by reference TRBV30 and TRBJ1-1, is SQTIHQWPATLVQPVGSPLSLECTVEGTSNPNLYWYRQAAGRGLQLLFYSVGIGQISSEVPQNLSASRPQDRQFILSSKKLLLSDSGFYLCASTFPGQGTEAFFGQGTRLTVV.

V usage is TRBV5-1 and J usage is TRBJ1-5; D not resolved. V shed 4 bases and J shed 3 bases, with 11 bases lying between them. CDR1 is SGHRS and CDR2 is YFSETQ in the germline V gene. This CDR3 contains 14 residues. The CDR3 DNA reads TGCGCCAGCAGCCCGGGTGGGCACAATCAGCCCCAGCATTTT. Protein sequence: CASSPGGHNQPQHF. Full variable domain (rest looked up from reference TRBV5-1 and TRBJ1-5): KAGVTQTPRYLIKTRGQQVTLSCSPISGHRSVSWYQQTPGQGLQFLFEYFSETQRNKGNFPGRFSGRQFSNSRSEMNVSTLELGDSALYLCASSPGGHNQPQHFGDGTRLSIL.

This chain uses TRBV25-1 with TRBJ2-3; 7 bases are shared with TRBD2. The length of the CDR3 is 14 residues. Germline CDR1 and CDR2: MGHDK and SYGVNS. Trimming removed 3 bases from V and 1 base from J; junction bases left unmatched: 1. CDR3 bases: TGTGCCAGCAGTGATGCGGGGGGCACAGATACGCAGTATTTT. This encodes CASSDAGGTDTQYF.

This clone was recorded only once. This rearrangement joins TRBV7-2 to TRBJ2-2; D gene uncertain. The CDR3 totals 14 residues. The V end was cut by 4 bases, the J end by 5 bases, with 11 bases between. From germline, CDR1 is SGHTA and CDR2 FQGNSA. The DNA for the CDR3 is TGTGCCAGCAGCTACCGGGCGGCTACCGGGGAGCTGTTTTTT. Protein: CASSYRAATGELFF.

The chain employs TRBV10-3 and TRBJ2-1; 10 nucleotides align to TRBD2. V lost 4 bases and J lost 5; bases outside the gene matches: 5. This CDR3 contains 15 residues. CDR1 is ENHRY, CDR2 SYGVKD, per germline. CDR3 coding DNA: TGTGCCATCAGTGCGCAGCGGGAGGGCCACAATGAGCAGTTCTTC. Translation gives CAISAQREGHNEQFF.

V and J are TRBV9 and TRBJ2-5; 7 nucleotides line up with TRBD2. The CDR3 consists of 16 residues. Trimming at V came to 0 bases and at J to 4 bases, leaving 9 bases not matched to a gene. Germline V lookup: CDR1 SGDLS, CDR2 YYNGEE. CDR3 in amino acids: CASSVVGGLVPETQYF. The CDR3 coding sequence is TGTGCCAGCAGCGTAGTAGGAGGACTAGTTCCAGAGACCCAGTACTTC.

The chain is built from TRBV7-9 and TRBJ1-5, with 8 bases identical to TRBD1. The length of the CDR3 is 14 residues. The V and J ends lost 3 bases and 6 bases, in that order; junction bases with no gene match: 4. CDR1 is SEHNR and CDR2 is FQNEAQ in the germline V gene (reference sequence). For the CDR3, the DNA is TGTGCCAGCAGCTTGACAGGGGATTCTCAGCCCCAGCATTTT. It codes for CASSLTGDSQPQHF.

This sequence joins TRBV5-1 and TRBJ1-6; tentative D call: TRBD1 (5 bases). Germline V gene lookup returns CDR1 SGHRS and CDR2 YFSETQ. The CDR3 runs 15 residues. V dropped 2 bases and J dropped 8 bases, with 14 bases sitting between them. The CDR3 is CASSLLGGTDSPLHF. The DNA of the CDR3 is TGCGCCAGCAGCTTACTGGGGGGAACGGATTCACCCCTCCACTTT.

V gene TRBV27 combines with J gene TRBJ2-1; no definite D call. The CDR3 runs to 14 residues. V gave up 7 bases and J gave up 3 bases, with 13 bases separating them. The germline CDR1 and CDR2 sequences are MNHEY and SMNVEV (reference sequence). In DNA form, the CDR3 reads TGTGCCAGCACCCCGACCCTAGGCTACAATGAGCAGTTCTTC. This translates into CASTPTLGYNEQFF.

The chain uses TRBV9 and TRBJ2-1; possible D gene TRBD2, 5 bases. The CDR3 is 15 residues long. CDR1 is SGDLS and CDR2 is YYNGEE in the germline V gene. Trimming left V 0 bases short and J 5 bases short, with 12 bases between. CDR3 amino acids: CASSVAGAVNNEQFF. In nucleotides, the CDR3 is TGTGCCAGCAGCGTAGCTGGAGCGGTAAACAATGAGCAGTTCTTC.

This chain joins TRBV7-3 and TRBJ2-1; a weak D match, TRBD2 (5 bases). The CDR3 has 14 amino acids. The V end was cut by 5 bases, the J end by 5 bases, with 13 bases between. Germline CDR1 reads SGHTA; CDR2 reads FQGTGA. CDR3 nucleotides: TGTGCCAGCAGCCCGGCCCGGAGGAACAATGAGCAGTTCTTC. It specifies CASSPARRNNEQFF.

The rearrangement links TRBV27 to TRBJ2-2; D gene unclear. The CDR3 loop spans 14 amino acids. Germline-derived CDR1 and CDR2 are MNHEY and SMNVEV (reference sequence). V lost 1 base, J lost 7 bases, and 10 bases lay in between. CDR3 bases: TGTGCCAGCAGTTTATTCGACGAGATCGGGGAGCTGTTTTTT. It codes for CASSLFDEIGELFF.

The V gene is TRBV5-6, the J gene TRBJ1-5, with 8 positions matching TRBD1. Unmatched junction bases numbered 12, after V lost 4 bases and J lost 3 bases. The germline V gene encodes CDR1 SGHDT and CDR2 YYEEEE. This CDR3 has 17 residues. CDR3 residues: CASSNGPTGVNNQPQHF. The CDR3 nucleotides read TGTGCCAGCAGCAACGGACCGACAGGGGTTAACAATCAGCCCCAGCATTTT.

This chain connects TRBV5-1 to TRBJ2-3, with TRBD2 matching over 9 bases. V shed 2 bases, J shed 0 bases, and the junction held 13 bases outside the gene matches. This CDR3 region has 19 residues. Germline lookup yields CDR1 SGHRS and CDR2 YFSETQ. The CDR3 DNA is TGCGCCAGCAGCTTTTGGGGGACTAGCTCAACCCCTAGCACAGATACGCAGTATTTT. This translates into CASSFWGTSSTPSTDTQYF.

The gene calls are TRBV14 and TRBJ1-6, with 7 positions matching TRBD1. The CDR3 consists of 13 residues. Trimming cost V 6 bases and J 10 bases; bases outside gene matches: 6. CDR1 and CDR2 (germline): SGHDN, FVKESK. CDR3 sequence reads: CASRGRGLSPLHF. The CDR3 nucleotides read TGTGCCAGCAGGGGAAGGGGGCTCTCACCCCTCCACTTT.

CDR3 DNA: TGTGCCAGTCTAGCGGGAGGCTACAATGAGCAGTTCTTC. This codes for CASLAGGYNEQFF. The chain employs TRBV12-3 or TRBV12-4 and TRBJ2-1; 11 nucleotides match TRBD2. The V and J ends lost 9 bases and 3 bases, in that order; junction bases with no gene match: 1. The CDR3 is made up of 13 amino acids.

The CDR3 DNA sequence: TGCGCCAGCAGCCAACCTGGGACAGGGAGTCACGAGCAGTACTTC. Its translation: CASSQPGTGSHEQYF. The V and J genes are TRBV4-1 and TRBJ2-7, with TRBD1 matching 9 bases. V lost 2 bases to trimming and J lost 5 bases; unmatched junction nucleotides: 7. Germline V gene sequence: CDR1 MGHRA, CDR2 YSYEKL. This CDR3 comprises 15 residues.

The CDR3 DNA reads as TGTGCCAGTAGTATAGTTGGGAGGGAGACCCAGTACTTC. The encoded protein is CASSIVGRETQYF. The chain links TRBV19 to TRBJ2-5; possibly TRBD2 for D (6 bases). CDR1 LNHDA and CDR2 SQIVND come from the germline V gene (reference sequence). The CDR3 length is 13 residues. V lost 1 base, J lost 5 bases, and 8 bases lay in between.

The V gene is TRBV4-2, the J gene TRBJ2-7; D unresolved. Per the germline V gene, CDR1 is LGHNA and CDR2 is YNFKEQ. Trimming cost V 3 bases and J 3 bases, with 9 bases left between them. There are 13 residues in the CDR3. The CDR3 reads CASSHWTGYEQYF. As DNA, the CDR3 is TGTGCCAGCAGCCATTGGACGGGCTACGAGCAGTACTTC.

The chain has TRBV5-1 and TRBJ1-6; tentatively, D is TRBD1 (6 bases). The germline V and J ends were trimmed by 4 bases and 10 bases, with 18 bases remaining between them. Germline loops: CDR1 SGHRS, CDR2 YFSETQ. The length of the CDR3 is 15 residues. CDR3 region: CASSPAAGAQSPLHF. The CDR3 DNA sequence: TGCGCCAGCAGCCCGGCGGCGGGGGCCCAATCACCCCTCCACTTT.

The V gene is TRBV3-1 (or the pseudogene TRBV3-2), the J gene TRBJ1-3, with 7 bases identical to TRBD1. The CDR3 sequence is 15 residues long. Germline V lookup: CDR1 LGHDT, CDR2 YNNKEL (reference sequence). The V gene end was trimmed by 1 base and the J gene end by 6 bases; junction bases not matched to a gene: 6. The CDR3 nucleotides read TGTGCCAGCAGCCAAGCAGGGGGAGGGTTAAACACCATATATTTT. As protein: CASSQAGGGLNTIYF.